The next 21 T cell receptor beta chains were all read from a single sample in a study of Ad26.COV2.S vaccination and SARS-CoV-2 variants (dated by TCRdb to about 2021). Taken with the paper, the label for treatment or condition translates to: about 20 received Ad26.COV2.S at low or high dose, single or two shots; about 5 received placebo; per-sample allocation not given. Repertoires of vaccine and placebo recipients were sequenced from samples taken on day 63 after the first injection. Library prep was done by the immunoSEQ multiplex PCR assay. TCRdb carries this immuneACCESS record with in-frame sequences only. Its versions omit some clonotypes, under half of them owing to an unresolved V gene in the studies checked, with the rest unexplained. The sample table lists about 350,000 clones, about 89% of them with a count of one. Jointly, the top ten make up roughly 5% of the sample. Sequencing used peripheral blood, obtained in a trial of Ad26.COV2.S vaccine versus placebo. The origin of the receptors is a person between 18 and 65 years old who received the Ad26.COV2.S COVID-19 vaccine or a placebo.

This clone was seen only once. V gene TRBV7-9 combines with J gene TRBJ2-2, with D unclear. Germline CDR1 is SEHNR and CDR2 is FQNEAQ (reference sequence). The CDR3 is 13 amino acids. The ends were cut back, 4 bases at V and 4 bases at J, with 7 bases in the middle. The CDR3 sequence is CASSSEVTGELFF. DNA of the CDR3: TGTGCCAGCAGCTCAGAGGTCACCGGGGAGCTGTTTTTT.

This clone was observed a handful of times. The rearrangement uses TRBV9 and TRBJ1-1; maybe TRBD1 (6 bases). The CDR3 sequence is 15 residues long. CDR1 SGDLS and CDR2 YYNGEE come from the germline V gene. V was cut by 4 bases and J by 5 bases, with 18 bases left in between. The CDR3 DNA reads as TGTGCCAGCAGCCTTACGGACGGACAGAGTACTGAAGCTTTCTTT. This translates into CASSLTDGQSTEAFF.

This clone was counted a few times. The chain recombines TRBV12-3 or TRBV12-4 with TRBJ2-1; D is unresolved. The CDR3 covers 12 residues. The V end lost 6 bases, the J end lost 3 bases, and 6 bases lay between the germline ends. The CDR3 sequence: CASSPRYNEQFF. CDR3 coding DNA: TGTGCCAGCAGCCCCCGCTACAATGAGCAGTTCTTC.

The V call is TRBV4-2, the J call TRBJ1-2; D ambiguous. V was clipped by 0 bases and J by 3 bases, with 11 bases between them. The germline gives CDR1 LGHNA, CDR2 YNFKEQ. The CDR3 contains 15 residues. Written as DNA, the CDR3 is TGTGCCAGCAGCCAAGAGGCCCCGGGATACTATGGCTACACCTTC. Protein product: CASSQEAPGYYGYTF.

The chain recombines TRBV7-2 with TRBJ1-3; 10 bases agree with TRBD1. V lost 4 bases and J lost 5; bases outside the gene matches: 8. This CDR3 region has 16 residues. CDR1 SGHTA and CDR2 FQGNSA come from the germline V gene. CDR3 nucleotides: TGTGCCAGCAGCTCCAGGGGGGGACAGGGGAGAAACACCATATATTTT. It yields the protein CASSSRGGQGRNTIYF.

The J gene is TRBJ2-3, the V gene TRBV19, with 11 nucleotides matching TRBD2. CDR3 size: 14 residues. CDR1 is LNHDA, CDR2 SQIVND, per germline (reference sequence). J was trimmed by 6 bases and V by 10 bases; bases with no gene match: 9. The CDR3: CATSSGGTPDTQYF. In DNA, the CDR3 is TGTGCCACTTCTAGCGGGGGGACCCCGGATACGCAGTATTTT.

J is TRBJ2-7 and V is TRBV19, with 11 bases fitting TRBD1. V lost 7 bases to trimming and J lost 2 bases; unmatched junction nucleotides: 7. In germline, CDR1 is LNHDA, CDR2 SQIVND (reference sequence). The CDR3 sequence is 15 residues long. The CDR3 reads CASTPGTGGTYEQYF. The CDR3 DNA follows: TGTGCCAGTACTCCCGGGACAGGGGGAACCTACGAGCAGTACTTC.

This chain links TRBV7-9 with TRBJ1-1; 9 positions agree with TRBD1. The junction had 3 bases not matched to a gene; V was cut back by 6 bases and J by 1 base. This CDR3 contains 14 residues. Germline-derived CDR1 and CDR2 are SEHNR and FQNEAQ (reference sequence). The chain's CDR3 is CASRTGQGNTEAFF. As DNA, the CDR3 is TGTGCCAGCAGGACGGGACAGGGGAACACTGAAGCTTTCTTT.

The DNA for the CDR3 is TGTGCCAGCAGCTTAGATGGCGGCGGAAAAGAGACCCAGTACTTC. Translated: CASSLDGGGKETQYF. The chain has TRBV7-2 and TRBJ2-5; unclear D gene. Germline V gene sequence: CDR1 SGHTA, CDR2 FQGNSA. The CDR3 runs 15 residues. The V end was cut by 1 base, the J end by 3 bases, with 12 bases between.

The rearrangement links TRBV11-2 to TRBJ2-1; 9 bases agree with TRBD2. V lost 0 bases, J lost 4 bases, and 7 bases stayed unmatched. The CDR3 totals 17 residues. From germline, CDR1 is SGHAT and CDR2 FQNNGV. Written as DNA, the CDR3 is TGTGCCAGCAGCTTAGATCAGCGGGAGGATATGTACAATGAGCAGTTCTTC. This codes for CASSLDQREDMYNEQFF.

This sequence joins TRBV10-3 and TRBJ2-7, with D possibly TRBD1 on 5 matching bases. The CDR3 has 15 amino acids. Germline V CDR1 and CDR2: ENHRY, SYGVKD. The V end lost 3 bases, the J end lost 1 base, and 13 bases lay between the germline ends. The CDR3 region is CAISDNRAGSYEQYF. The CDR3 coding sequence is TGTGCCATCAGTGACAATCGGGCAGGGTCCTACGAGCAGTACTTC.

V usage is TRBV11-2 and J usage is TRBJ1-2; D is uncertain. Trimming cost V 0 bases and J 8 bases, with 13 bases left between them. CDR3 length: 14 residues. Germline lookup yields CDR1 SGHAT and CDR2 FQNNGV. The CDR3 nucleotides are TGTGCCAGCAGCTTAGATTTGGAGATGCCCGGCTACACCTTC. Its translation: CASSLDLEMPGYTF.

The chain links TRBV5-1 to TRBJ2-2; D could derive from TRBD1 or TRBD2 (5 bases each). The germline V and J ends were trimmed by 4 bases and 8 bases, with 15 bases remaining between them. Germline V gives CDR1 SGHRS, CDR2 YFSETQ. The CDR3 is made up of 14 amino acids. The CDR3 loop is CASSPGPPRGELFF. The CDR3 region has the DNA TGCGCCAGCAGCCCGGGACCCCCGAGAGGGGAGCTGTTTTTT.

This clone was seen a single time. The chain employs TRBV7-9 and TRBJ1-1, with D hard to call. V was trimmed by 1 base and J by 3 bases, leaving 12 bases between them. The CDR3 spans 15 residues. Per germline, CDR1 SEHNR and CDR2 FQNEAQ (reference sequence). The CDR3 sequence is CASSLDSVTYTEAFF. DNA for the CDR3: TGTGCCAGCAGCTTAGATTCGGTTACTTACACTGAAGCTTTCTTT.

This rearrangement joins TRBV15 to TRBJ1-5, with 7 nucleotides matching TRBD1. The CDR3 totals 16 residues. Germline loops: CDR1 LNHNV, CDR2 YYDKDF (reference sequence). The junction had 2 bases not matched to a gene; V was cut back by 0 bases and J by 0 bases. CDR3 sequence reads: CATSREDRFSNQPQHF. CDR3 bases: TGTGCCACCAGCAGAGAGGACAGGTTTAGCAATCAGCCCCAGCATTTT.

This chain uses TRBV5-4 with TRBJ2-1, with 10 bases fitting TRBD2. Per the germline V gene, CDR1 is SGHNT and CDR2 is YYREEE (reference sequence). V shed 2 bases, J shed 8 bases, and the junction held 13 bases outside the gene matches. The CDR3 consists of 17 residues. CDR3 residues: CASSLTSLAGVIYEQFF. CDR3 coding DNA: TGTGCCAGCAGCTTAACCTCGCTAGCGGGGGTTATTTATGAGCAGTTCTTC.

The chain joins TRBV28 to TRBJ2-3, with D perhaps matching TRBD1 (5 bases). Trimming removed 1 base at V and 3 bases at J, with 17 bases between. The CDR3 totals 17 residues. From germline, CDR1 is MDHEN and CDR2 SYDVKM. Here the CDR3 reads CASSLLEWAGPTDTQYF. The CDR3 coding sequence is TGTGCCAGCAGTTTATTGGAATGGGCAGGGCCGACAGATACGCAGTATTTT.

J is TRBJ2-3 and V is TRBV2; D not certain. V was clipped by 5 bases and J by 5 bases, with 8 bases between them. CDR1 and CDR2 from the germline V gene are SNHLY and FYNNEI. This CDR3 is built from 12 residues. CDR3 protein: CASSSTGDTQYF. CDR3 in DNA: TGTGCCAGCAGTTCGACCGGAGATACGCAGTATTTT.

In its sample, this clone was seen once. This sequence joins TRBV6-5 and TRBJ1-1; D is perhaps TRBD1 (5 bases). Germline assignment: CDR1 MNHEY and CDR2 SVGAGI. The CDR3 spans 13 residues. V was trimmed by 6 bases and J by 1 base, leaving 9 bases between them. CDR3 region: CASRQDSNTEAFF. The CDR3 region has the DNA TGTGCCAGCAGACAGGATTCGAACACTGAAGCTTTCTTT.

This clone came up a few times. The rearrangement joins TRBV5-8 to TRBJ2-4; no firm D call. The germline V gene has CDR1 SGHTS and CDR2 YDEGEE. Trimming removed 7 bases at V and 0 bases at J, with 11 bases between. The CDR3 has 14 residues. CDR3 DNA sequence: TGTGCCAGCTACAAAAAGGGAGCCAAAAACATTCAGTACTTC. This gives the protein CASYKKGAKNIQYF.

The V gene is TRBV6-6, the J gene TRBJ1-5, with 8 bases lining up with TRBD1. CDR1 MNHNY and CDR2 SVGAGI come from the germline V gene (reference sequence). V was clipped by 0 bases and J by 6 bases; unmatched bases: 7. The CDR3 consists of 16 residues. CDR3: CASSYSSSGQGQPQHF. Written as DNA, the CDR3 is TGTGCCAGCAGTTACTCGAGTTCCGGACAGGGTCAGCCCCAGCATTTT.